This T cell receptor (beta chain) appears in the sequencing data of a study of blood T cell repertoires in COVID-19. Measured with immunoSEQ multiplex PCR; TCRdb has only the in-frame clones, and not every one. Found here are around 270,000 clones, 75% to 90% of them singletons; the top ten hold roughly 0.8%. The CDR3 has 15 amino acids. V lost 4 bases and J 0 bases, leaving 11 bases between the germline ends. CDR1 is SGHDT, CDR2 YYEEEE, per germline. Source material: peripheral blood. This clonotype originated in a young man with acute or convalescent COVID-19. This chain links TRBV5-6 with TRBJ1-3, with a tentative D call TRBD1 (5 bases). CDR3 DNA sequence: TGTGCCAGCAGCGCGGGACTGTCCTCTGGAAACACCATATATTTT. Its protein product is CASSAGLSSGNTIYF.